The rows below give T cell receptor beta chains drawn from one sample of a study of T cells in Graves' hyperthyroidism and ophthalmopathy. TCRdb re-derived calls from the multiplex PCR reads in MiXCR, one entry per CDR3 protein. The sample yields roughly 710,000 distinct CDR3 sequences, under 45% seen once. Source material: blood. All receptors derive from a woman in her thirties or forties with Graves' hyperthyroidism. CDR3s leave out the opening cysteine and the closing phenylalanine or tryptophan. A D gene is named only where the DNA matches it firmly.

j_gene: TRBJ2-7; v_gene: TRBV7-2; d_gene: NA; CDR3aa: ASSQGATRYEQY
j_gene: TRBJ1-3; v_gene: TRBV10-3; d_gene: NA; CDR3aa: ASSRGGGGSSGNTIY
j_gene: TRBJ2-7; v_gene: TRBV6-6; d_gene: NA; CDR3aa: ASSYSVDYERY
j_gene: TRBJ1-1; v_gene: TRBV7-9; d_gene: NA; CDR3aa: AWSAAVTEAF
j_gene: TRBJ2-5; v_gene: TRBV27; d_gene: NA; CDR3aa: ASSRRRGGQETQY
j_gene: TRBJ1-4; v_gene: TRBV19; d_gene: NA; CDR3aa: ASGRTAAGEKLF
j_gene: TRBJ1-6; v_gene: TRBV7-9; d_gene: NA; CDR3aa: ASSLQPSSYNSPLH
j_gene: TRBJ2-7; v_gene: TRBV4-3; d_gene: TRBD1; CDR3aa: ASSPSGTGRHEQY
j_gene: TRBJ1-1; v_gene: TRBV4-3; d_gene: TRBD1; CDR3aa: ASSRGTGEGGTEAF
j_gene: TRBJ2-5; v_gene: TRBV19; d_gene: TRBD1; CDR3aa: ASSIGQGTETQY
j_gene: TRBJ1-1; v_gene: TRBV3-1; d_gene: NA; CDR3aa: ASKTGTTTEAF
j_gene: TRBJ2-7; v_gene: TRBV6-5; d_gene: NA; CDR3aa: ASSYLPSAYEQY
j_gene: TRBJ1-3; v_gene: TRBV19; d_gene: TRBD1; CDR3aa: ARTGTGGAGNTIY
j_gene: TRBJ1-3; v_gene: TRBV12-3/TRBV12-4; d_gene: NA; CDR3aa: ARKDLGGNTIY
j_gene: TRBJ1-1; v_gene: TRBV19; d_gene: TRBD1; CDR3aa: ASSTTRDRGVAGTEAF
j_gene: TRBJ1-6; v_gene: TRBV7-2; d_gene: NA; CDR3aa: ASSLWGNAPLH
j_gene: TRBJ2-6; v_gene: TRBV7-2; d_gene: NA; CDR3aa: ASSHGRT
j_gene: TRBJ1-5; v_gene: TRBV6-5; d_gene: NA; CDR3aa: ASSYFSGNQPQH
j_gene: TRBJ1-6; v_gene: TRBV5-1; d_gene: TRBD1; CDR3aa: ASSFFGTDNSPLH
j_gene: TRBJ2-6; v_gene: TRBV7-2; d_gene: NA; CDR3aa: ASSLDGYSGANVLT
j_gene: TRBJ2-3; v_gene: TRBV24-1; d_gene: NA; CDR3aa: ATSDPGARSTDTQY
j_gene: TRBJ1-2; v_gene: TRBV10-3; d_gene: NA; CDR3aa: AISEGHGPNYGYT
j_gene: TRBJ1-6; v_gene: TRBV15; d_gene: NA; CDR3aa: ATSRGGGNSPLH
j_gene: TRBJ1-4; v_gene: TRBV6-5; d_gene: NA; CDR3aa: ASSRTWRGKLF
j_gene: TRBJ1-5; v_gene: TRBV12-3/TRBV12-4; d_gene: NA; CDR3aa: ASSPSYQPQH
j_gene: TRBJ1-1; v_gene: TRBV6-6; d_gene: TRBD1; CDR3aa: ASSYGQGGGTEAF
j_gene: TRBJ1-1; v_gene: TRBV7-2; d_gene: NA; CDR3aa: ASSLSGSHAEAF
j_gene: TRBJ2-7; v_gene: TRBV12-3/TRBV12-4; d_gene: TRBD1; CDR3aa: ASSRSGQTSYEQY
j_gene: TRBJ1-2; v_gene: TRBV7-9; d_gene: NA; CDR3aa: ASSSRLGRSGYT
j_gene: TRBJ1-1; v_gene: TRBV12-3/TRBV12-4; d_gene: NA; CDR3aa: ASREFRRDTEAF
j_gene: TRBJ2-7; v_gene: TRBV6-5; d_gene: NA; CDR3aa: ASSYTVEGVPYEQY